This T cell receptor (gamma chain) was observed in a study of γδ T cells in repeated Plasmodium falciparum infection. At the level of the study: The natural-infection arm compared Malian children under seasonal malaria with matched Australian children.

The V gene's germline CDR1 is EGSTGY and CDR2 YDSYTSSV. The CDR3 has 11 residues. The V and J ends lost 10 bases and 5 bases, in that order; junction bases with no gene match: 8. Findings of the study overall: The Malian cohort came from a small rural village of predominantly one ethnic group.

There are a few counts of this clone. The antigen is undetermined. A far more abundant clone sits one base away, making this likely a read error. This sample includes further DNA sequences coding for the same CDR3. Flow sorting of PBMC yielded separate Vgamma9/Vdelta2+ and Vdelta2-negative gammadelta T cell populations for bulk repertoire analysis. TCRdb processed the multiplex PCR reads again with the CATT caller. The sample lists roughly 24,000 gamma-chain clones, around 3% occurring once. V and J are TRGV4 and TRGJ1 or TRGJ2. In the absence of a J gene in TCRdb, the DNA was matched to germline to assign it here. The TCR was taken from a pool of human donors (malaria-infected and uninfected, not separated). The source material was gamma-delta T cells from blood. The CDR3 DNA reads TGTGCCACTTGGCGAAATTATAAGAAACTCTTT. Its translation is CATWRNYKKLF.